These 19 T cell receptor beta chains were all obtained from the same sample, sequenced in a study of kidney transplant recipient with SARS-CoV-2 infection. TCRdb passed the reads through MiXCR, listing each CDR3 protein once. The profile shows 200,000 to 250,000 distinct CDR3 sequences, under 30% of them singletons. The specimen comprised a blood sample, sampled at baseline and on day 111 from a kidney transplant recipient. These receptors came from a young adult male patient who had COVID-19 and was a kidney transplant recipient. Some T cells may trace back to the graft donor.

A word on this clonotype: A clone one base away is much larger, so this may be a read error. J is TRBJ1-2 and V is TRBV3-1, with D uncertain. Trimming removed 5 bases at V and 4 bases at J, with 23 bases between. The CDR3 is 17 amino acids. CDR1 is LGHDT and CDR2 is YNNKEL in the germline V gene (reference sequence). CDR3 amino acids: CASSSGSTLRKAYGYTF. The CDR3 DNA sequence: TGTGCCAGCAGCTCCGGTTCCACCCTTCGAAAGGCCTATGGCTACACCTTC.

This chain joins TRBV7-2 and TRBJ1-2, with D unclear. The CDR3 is 17 residues long. CDR1 is SGHTA and CDR2 is FQGNSA in the germline V gene. The V end lost 5 bases, the J end lost 4 bases, and 23 bases lay between the germline ends. CDR3 sequence (DNA): TGTGCCAGCAGCATCAAAGTCAGAGACGGAAAGACCTATGGCTACACCTTC. Amino acid sequence: CASSIKVRDGKTYGYTF.

Comments on this clonotype: This may be a read error: a much more frequent sequence differs by one nucleotide. The J gene is TRBJ2-5, the V gene TRBV28, with 7 bases identical to TRBD1. The CDR3 has 16 residues. The germline gives CDR1 MDHEN, CDR2 SYDVKM. The CDR3 DNA sequence: TGTACCAGCAGTCCGGCAGAGGGGGCCCTCCAAGAGACCCAGTACTTC. Residues: CTSSPAEGALQETQYF.

Comments on this clonotype: A much bigger clone sits one base away, suggesting this may be a read error. The CDR3 sequence: CASSEQRGAEAFF. For the CDR3, the DNA is TGCGCCAGCAGTGAGCAACGGGGGGCTGAAGCTTTCTTT. The J gene is TRBJ1-1, the V gene TRBV10-2; D might be TRBD1 (5 bases). The germline V and J ends were trimmed by 2 bases and 6 bases, with 10 bases remaining between them. Germline V gene lookup returns CDR1 WSHSY and CDR2 SAAADI. This CDR3 is 13 amino acids long.

This clonotype was detected only once. CDR3 DNA sequence: TGTGCCAGCAGCGGGGAAAGAACAAGCGGAAAGACCTATGGCTACACCTTC. Its translation is CASSGERTSGKTYGYTF. The chain couples TRBV11-2 to TRBJ1-2; D uncertain. With 5 bases removed from V and 4 bases from J, the gap between germline ends came to 23 bases. The CDR3 consists of 17 residues. Germline V CDR1 and CDR2: SGHAT, FQNNGV.

This clonotype was counted many times. The rearrangement joins TRBV4-2 to TRBJ2-5, with 9 bases that match TRBD1. Germline CDR1 is LGHNA and CDR2 is YNFKEQ. V shed 2 bases, J shed 5 bases, and the junction held 6 bases outside the gene matches. CDR3 length: 15 amino acids. Here the CDR3 DNA reads TGTGCCAGCAGCCAAAGGACAGGGGAGGGCGAGACCCAGTACTTC. The encoded protein is CASSQRTGEGETQYF.

This clonotype was detected ten times or more. This chain links TRBV12-2 with TRBJ1-2. TRBV12-2 constitutes a pseudogene. This CDR3 has 17 amino acids. CDR3 residues: CASRRPTTPRKTYGYTF. Written as DNA, the CDR3 is TGTGCAAGTCGCCGTCCTACGACTCCACGAAAGACCTATGGCTACACCTTC.

This clonotype occurred many times. The chain couples TRBV5-4 to TRBJ1-2; D gene ambiguous. V was shortened by 6 bases and J by 4 bases, with 16 bases between the two germline ends. CDR3 size: 14 residues. CDR1 and CDR2 from the germline V gene are SGHNT and YYREEE (reference sequence). CDR3 DNA sequence: TGTGCCAGCAACATAAAAGGGAATACCTATGGCTACACCTTC. Its translation is CASNIKGNTYGYTF.

There are many counts of this clonotype. This chain joins TRBV27 and TRBJ2-1; the D gene could be TRBD1 or TRBD2 (5 bases each). Trimming cost V 5 bases and J 8 bases, with 16 bases left between them. CDR1 is MNHEY, CDR2 SMNVEV, per germline (reference sequence). The CDR3 totals 14 residues. The CDR3 here is CASSLRGPGDEQFF. In DNA form, the CDR3 reads TGTGCCAGCAGTCTCCGGGGCCCCGGGGATGAGCAGTTCTTC.

Turning to this clonotype: Given a much more abundant clone one base away, this may be a read error. The chain recombines TRBV19 with TRBJ1-5, with 7 nucleotides matching TRBD1. Per germline, CDR1 LNHDA and CDR2 SQIVND (reference sequence). Unmatched junction bases numbered 7, after V lost 7 bases and J lost 1 base. CDR3 length: 15 amino acids. This chain's CDR3 is CASKGGQESNQPQHF. The DNA for the CDR3 is TGTGCCAGTAAGGGTGGACAGGAGAGCAATCAGCCCCAGCATTTT.

The chain links TRBV27 to TRBJ2-7; a weak D match, TRBD1 (6 bases). The CDR3 consists of 17 residues. Germline V gene lookup returns CDR1 MNHEY and CDR2 SMNVEV (reference sequence). Trimming stripped 2 bases from V and 2 bases from J, with 19 bases between. The CDR3 coding sequence is TGTGCCAGCAGTTTAGGTTTCGGGCAGGGGATAACCTACGAGCAGTACTTC. It is translated as CASSLGFGQGITYEQYF.

Note on this clonotype: The germline gene is not matched at one end of the junction; a read error may be the cause. This chain joins TRBV7-7 and TRBJ1-2; D remains unclear. The CDR3 sequence is 17 residues long. CDR1 and CDR2 from the germline V gene are SSHAT and FNYEAQ (reference sequence). CDR3 amino acids: CASSLMLKGRKTYGYTF. In nucleotides, the CDR3 is TGTGCCAGCAGCCTTATGCTTAAGGGCCGAAAGACCTATGGCTATACCTTC.

As regards this clonotype: This may arise from a read error, as a much more abundant clone is one base away. The chain employs TRBV7-9 and TRBJ2-7; 13 nucleotides match TRBD2. Trimming cost V 4 bases and J 8 bases; bases outside gene matches: 8. The germline CDR1 and CDR2 sequences are SEHNR and FQNEAQ (reference sequence). The CDR3 has 15 amino acids. CDR3 protein: CASSSGLAGSIKQYF. The CDR3, as DNA: TGTGCCAGCAGCTCGGGACTAGCGGGATCGATCAAGCAGTACTTC.

Many counts were recorded for this clonotype. The rearrangement uses TRBV5-1 and TRBJ2-7; 7 bases match TRBD2. The CDR3 is made up of 15 amino acids. The germline V gene has CDR1 SGHRS and CDR2 YFSETQ. The junction had 3 bases not matched to a gene; V was cut back by 0 bases and J by 0 bases. CDR3 DNA sequence: TGCGCCAGCAGCTTGGATCCTAGCGGCTCCTACGAGCAGTACTTC. It encodes CASSLDPSGSYEQYF.

This clonotype was counted at least ten times. This rearrangement joins TRBV7-1 to TRBJ1-2; unclear D gene. TRBV7-1 is an ORF, and what it does is uncertain. Between the trimmed V and J ends, which lost 5 bases and 4 bases, there was a span of 23 bases. The CDR3 loop spans 17 amino acids. CDR3 loop: CASSADSHEGKTYGYTF. Here the CDR3 DNA reads TGTGCCAGCAGCGCCGACTCTCACGAGGGAAAGACCTATGGCTACACCTTC.

In regard to this clonotype: A much larger clonotype is one base distant, so this may be a read error. The CDR3 DNA is TGTGCCAGCGGCCAGGGCTACAGGTCCTACGAGCAGTACTTC. The encoded protein is CASGQGYRSYEQYF. This chain joins TRBV7-8 and TRBJ2-7; possible D gene TRBD1, 5 bases. This CDR3 is built from 14 residues. V lost 8 bases to trimming and J lost 1 base, with 15 bases between them. CDR1 and CDR2 (germline): SGHVS, FQNEAQ.

With respect to this clonotype: A read error may explain this, as a much larger clone is one base away. The CDR3 sequence is CANSHGRDEQFF. Written as DNA, the CDR3 is TGTGCCAACAGCCACGGGAGGGATGAGCAGTTCTTC. The chain combines TRBV14 with TRBJ2-1; 8 bases align to TRBD2. The CDR3 is made up of 12 amino acids. Germline V gene lookup returns CDR1 SGHDN and CDR2 FVKESK.

This clonotype has a handful of counts. This CDR3 is CASSQGSGPTVSTDTQYF. In DNA form, the CDR3 reads TGCGCCAGCAGCCAAGGCAGCGGACCTACCGTAAGCACAGATACGCAGTATTTT. The V gene is TRBV4-1, the J gene TRBJ2-3; perhaps TRBD2 as D (5 bases). From germline, CDR1 is MGHRA and CDR2 YSYEKL. V was cut by 1 base and J by 0 bases, with 17 bases left in between. The CDR3 loop spans 18 amino acids.

This clonotype was seen repeatedly, ten times or more. The chain carries TRBV11-3 and TRBJ1-2, with D uncertain. Trimming stripped 4 bases from V and 4 bases from J, with 22 bases between. CDR3 length: 17 residues. The germline V gene has CDR1 SGHNT and CDR2 YENEEA. CDR3 bases: TGTGCCAGCAGCTCCGGATGCGATCTCGGAAAGACCTATGGCTACACCTTC. It codes for CASSSGCDLGKTYGYTF.